These T cell receptor beta chains were read from a single sample in a study of cytomegalovirus exposure and HLA in healthy donors. Profiling relied on immunoSEQ multiplex PCR, and the TCRdb table lists in-frame clones only, not all of them. The table records about 120,000 clones, 81% of them present only once. Sequenced input: PBMCs. The receptors derive from a middle-aged woman in good health and CMV-seronegative. CDR3s include the opening cysteine and the closing phenylalanine or tryptophan. A D gene is named only where the DNA matches it firmly. Expanded clones get a size class; other rows say once, few or many, or leave the size out.

clone_size j_call v_call d_call cdr3_aa cdr3_nt
- TRBJ1-4 TRBV29-1 TRBD1 CSVGGQDRGSGTNEKLFF TGCAGCGTTGGGGGTCAGGACAGGGGATCGGGAACTAATGAAAAACTGTTTTTT
- TRBJ2-3 TRBV10-3 - CAIQEGYTDTQYF TGTGCCATCCAGGAGGGATACACAGATACGCAGTATTTT
- TRBJ1-1 TRBV5-5 - CASSLDRNTEAFF TGTGCCAGCAGCTTGGACAGGAACACTGAAGCTTTCTTT
- TRBJ2-1 TRBV6-5 - CASSYSGSGYNEQFF TGTGCCAGCAGTTACTCGGGTAGCGGATACAATGAGCAGTTCTTC
- TRBJ2-7 TRBV2 TRBD2 CASTPSGYYEQYF TGTGCCAGCACCCCTAGCGGCTACTACGAGCAGTACTTC
- TRBJ2-1 TRBV5-1 TRBD2 CASSTSGRGSYNEQFF TGCGCCAGCAGCACTAGCGGGAGGGGGTCCTACAATGAGCAGTTCTTC
once TRBJ2-5 TRBV7-2 - CASSFPRRGETQYF TGTGCCAGCAGCTTCCCCCGCAGGGGAGAGACCCAGTACTTC
- TRBJ2-5 TRBV4-1 - CASSEVGGLEETQYF TGCGCCAGCAGCGAGGTGGGCGGGTTAGAAGAGACCCAGTACTTC
- TRBJ2-1 TRBV7-3 - CASSGGSYNEQFF TGTGCCAGCAGCGGAGGTTCCTACAATGAGCAGTTCTTC
- TRBJ2-5 TRBV29-1 - CSVGGSRGLVSETQYF TGCAGCGTTGGAGGATCGAGAGGGTTAGTCAGCGAGACCCAGTACTTC
- TRBJ2-1 TRBV6-6 - CASSYETGNYNEQFF TGTGCCAGCAGTTACGAGACGGGGAACTACAATGAGCAGTTCTTC
few TRBJ1-1 TRBV4-3 - CASSQDTGEWLYTEAFF TGCGCCAGCAGCCAAGATACCGGGGAATGGTTGTACACTGAAGCTTTCTTT
- TRBJ1-3 TRBV11-1 TRBD1 CASSATGSGNTIYF TGTGCCAGCAGCGCGACAGGGTCTGGAAACACCATATATTTT
- TRBJ1-4 TRBV5-1 TRBD1 CASSERQGTEKLFF TGCGCCAGCAGCGAAAGACAGGGTACTGAAAAACTGTTTTTT
- TRBJ2-2 TRBV19 TRBD2 CASSIAGGNTGELFF TGTGCCAGTAGTATAGCGGGAGGCAACACCGGGGAGCTGTTTTTT
once TRBJ2-7 TRBV9 - CASSYRDTLFEEQYF TGTGCCAGCAGCTACCGGGACACCCTTTTTGAAGAGCAGTACTTC
- TRBJ2-1 TRBV5-1 - CASSLVPGINEQFF TGCGCCAGCAGCTTGGTTCCAGGGATCAATGAGCAGTTCTTC
- TRBJ2-5 TRBV25-1 - CASSAAAETQYF TGTGCCAGCAGTGCTGCCGCGGAGACCCAGTACTTC
once TRBJ1-6 TRBV2 - CASKEGSSYNSPLHF TGTGCCAGCAAAGAAGGGAGCTCCTATAATTCACCCCTCCACTTT
- TRBJ1-1 TRBV7-9 - CASSSKRGTTEAFF TGTGCCAGCAGCTCTAAGCGGGGGACCACTGAAGCTTTCTTT
- TRBJ1-1 TRBV19 TRBD1 CASTPSRTGVAEAFF TGTGCCAGTACCCCCTCGAGGACAGGGGTGGCTGAAGCTTTCTTT
- TRBJ1-1 TRBV7-2 TRBD1 CASSLDQGASTEAFF TGTGCCAGCAGCTTAGATCAGGGGGCGAGCACTGAAGCTTTCTTT
- TRBJ1-1 TRBV11-2 - CASSLTGVGTEAFF TGTGCCAGCAGCTTAACGGGGGTTGGCACTGAAGCTTTCTTT
- TRBJ2-3 TRBV4-3 TRBD2 CASSQDLAGRDTQYF TGCGCCAGCAGCCAAGATCTAGCGGGAAGGGATACGCAGTATTTT
- TRBJ1-5 TRBV27 TRBD1 CASSSLGQGNQPQHF TGTGCCAGCAGTTCACTGGGACAGGGCAATCAGCCCCAGCATTTT
few TRBJ1-4 TRBV27 TRBD1 CASSSRIGQGNEKLFF TGTGCCAGCAGTTCAAGGATCGGACAGGGGAATGAAAAACTGTTTTTT
- TRBJ2-5 TRBV5-6 - CASSPPRSETQYF TGTGCCAGCAGCCCCCCTAGGAGCGAGACCCAGTACTTC
- TRBJ2-1 TRBV7-3 TRBD2 CASSLRPSGGPYNEQFF TGTGCCAGCAGCTTAAGGCCTAGCGGGGGACCATACAATGAGCAGTTCTTC
- TRBJ2-7 TRBV28 - CASSLQTVPEQYF TGTGCCAGCAGTTTACAAACAGTCCCCGAGCAGTACTTC
- TRBJ1-1 TRBV6-5 - CASSPSRGTEAFF TGTGCCAGCAGTCCCAGTCGTGGCACTGAAGCTTTCTTT
- TRBJ2-1 TRBV2 TRBD2 CASRYTAGASYNEQFF TGTGCCAGCAGATACACAGCGGGAGCATCCTACAATGAGCAGTTCTTC
- TRBJ2-5 TRBV5-1 TRBD1 CASSFQGEETQYF TGCGCCAGCAGCTTCCAGGGGGAAGAGACCCAGTACTTC
- TRBJ2-3 TRBV7-6 TRBD2 CASSLTHLAGGYTDTQYF TGTGCCAGCAGCTTAACCCACTTAGCGGGGGGATACACAGATACGCAGTATTTT
- TRBJ1-2 TRBV30 - CAWSVRWGDGYTF TGTGCCTGGAGTGTACGATGGGGGGATGGCTACACCTTC
- TRBJ2-5 TRBV9 TRBD2 CASSPWTSGGETQYF TGTGCCAGCAGCCCCTGGACTAGCGGGGGTGAGACCCAGTACTTC
- TRBJ2-1 TRBV19 - CASKAQGLDYNEQFF TGTGCCAGTAAGGCCCAAGGTCTAGACTACAATGAGCAGTTCTTC
- TRBJ2-5 TRBV15 - CATSRNRDGETQYF TGTGCCACCAGCAGAAACAGGGACGGGGAGACCCAGTACTTC
- TRBJ1-2 TRBV5-4 TRBD1 CASSRDRYGYTF TGTGCCAGCAGCCGGGACAGATATGGCTACACCTTC
- TRBJ2-7 TRBV2 - CASSASGYEQYF TGTGCCAGCAGTGCCTCGGGGTACGAGCAGTACTTC
- TRBJ2-1 TRBV7-9 TRBD2 CSSSLVGPSGGGEQFF TGTTCCAGCAGCTTAGTTGGACCCAGCGGGGGTGGTGAGCAGTTCTTC